Listed below are T cell receptor beta chains from one sample, sequenced in a study of sequential checkpoint blockade in melanoma. Assay used: immunoSEQ multiplex PCR; TCRdb lists only in-frame clones, some missing. The repertoire holds 4,000 to 5,000 clones, with around 25% as singletons. The sample here was tumor tissue (inferred from file names), taken from a patient given nivolumab and ipilimumab in sequence. All receptors come from a human donor with melanoma. Each CDR3 is given with its conserved first and last residue. A D gene is named only where the DNA matches it firmly. Clone size appears in some rows only: once, few, many, or a class for an expanded clone.

size: few; V: TRBV28; D: TRBD1; J: TRBJ1-1; DNA: TGTGCCAGCAGGGGTAGGGACAGGGGCATGAACACTGAAGCTTTCTTT; CDR3: CASRGRDRGMNTEAFF
size: many; V: TRBV11-3; D: TRBD1; J: TRBJ1-4; DNA: TGTGCCAGCAGCTTAAGGACAGGGGGTGAAAAACTGTTTTTT; CDR3: CASSLRTGGEKLFF
size: NA; V: TRBV29-1; D: NA; J: TRBJ2-4; DNA: TGCAGCTTCTCCCGTGCCGGCGCCAAAAACATTCAGTACTTC; CDR3: CSFSRAGAKNIQYF
size: few; V: TRBV6-1; D: TRBD1; J: TRBJ2-1; DNA: TGTGCCAGCAGTGAAGCGCTCGGACAGGGGCTCAATGAGCAGTTCTTC; CDR3: CASSEALGQGLNEQFF
size: few; V: TRBV28; D: NA; J: TRBJ2-1; DNA: TGTGCCAGCAGTTTATTCGGCGAGTACAATGAGCAGTTCTTC; CDR3: CASSLFGEYNEQFF
size: few; V: TRBV28; D: TRBD2; J: TRBJ2-7; DNA: TGTGCCAGCAGTGTAACTAGCGCTCCCTACGAGCAGTACTTC; CDR3: CASSVTSAPYEQYF
size: NA; V: TRBV11-3; D: NA; J: TRBJ2-1; DNA: TGTGCCAGCAGCTTAGAACTTAGCGGTAACAATGAGCAGTTCTTC; CDR3: CASSLELSGNNEQFF
size: NA; V: TRBV19; D: TRBD2; J: TRBJ2-1; DNA: TGTGCCAGTAGTAGGGGCGGCCTAGCGGCTTACAATGAGCAGTTCTTC; CDR3: CASSRGGLAAYNEQFF
size: few; V: TRBV30; D: TRBD2; J: TRBJ2-7; DNA: TGTGCCTGGAGTGTAGGCGGGAGTCGTCCTTACGAGCAGTACTTC; CDR3: CAWSVGGSRPYEQYF
size: NA; V: TRBV9; D: NA; J: TRBJ2-3; DNA: TGTGCCAGCAGTCACAGCACAGATACGCAGTATTTT; CDR3: CASSHSTDTQYF
size: NA; V: TRBV27; D: NA; J: TRBJ2-5; DNA: TGTGCCAGCAGTTACGGAGGGGCCCAAGAGACCCAGTACTTC; CDR3: CASSYGGAQETQYF
size: few; V: TRBV30; D: NA; J: TRBJ1-5; DNA: TGTGCCTGGACTCAGGATAGCAATCAGCCCCAGCATTTT; CDR3: CAWTQDSNQPQHF
size: few; V: TRBV19; D: TRBD1; J: TRBJ1-1; DNA: TGTGCCAGCAACACACAGGGGGCGAATACTGAAGCTTTCTTT; CDR3: CASNTQGANTEAFF
size: NA; V: TRBV15; D: NA; J: TRBJ2-3; DNA: TGTGCCACCAGCAGAGAACGAGAAGGAAGCACAGATACGCAGTATTTT; CDR3: CATSREREGSTDTQYF
size: NA; V: TRBV5-1; D: TRBD2; J: TRBJ2-7; DNA: TGCGCCAGCAGCTTGGGGACTAGCGGGTCCGGCTACGAGCAGTACTTC; CDR3: CASSLGTSGSGYEQYF
size: few; V: TRBV6-8; D: NA; J: TRBJ2-1; DNA: TGTGCCAGCAGTTACTCGAGGCGGGGAGTCAATGAGCAGTTCTTC; CDR3: CASSYSRRGVNEQFF